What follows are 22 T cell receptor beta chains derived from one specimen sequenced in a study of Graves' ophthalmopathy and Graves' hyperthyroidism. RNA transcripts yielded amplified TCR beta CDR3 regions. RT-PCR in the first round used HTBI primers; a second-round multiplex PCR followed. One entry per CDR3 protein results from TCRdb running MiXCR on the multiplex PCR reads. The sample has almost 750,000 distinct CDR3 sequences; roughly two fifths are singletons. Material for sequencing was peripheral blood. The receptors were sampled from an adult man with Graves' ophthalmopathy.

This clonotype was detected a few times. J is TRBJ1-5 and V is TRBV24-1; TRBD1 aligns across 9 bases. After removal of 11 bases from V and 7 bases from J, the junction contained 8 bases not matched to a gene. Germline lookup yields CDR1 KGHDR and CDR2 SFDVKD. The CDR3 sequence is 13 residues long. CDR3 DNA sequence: TGTGCCAGCGCTTACGACAGGGGGCAGCCCCAGCATTTT. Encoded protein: CASAYDRGQPQHF.

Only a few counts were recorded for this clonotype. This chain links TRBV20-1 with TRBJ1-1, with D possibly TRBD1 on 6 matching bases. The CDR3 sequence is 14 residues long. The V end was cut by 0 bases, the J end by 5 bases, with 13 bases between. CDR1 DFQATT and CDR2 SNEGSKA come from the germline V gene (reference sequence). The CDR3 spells CSARDVGGGTEAFF. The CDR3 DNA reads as TGCAGTGCTAGAGATGTGGGAGGGGGAACTGAAGCTTTCTTT.

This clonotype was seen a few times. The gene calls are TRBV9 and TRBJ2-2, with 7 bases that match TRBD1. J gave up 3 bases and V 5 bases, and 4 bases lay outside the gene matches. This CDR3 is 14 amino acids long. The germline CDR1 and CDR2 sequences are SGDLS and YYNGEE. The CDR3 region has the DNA TGTGCCAGCAGACAGGGGTCCGACACCGGGGAGCTGTTTTTT. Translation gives CASRQGSDTGELFF.

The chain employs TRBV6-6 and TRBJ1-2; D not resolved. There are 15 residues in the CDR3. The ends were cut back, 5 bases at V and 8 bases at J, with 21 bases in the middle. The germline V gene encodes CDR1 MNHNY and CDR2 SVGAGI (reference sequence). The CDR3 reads CASSEAAPWGGGYTF. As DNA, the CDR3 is TGTGCCAGCAGTGAAGCGGCCCCCTGGGGAGGAGGCTACACCTTC.

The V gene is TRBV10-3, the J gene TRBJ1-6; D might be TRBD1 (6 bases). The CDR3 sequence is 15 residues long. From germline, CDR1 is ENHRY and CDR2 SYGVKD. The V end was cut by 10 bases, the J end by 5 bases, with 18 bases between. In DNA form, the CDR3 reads TGTGCCAGCAGGAGGGGGGGAACCAATAATTCACCCCTCCACTTT. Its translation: CASRRGGTNNSPLHF.

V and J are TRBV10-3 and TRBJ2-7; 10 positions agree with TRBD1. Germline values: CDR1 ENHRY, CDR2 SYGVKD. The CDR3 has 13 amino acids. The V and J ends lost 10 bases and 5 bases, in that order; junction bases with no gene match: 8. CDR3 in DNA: TGTGCCACTTGGACAGGGGGAGCAAACGAGCAGTACTTC. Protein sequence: CATWTGGANEQYF.

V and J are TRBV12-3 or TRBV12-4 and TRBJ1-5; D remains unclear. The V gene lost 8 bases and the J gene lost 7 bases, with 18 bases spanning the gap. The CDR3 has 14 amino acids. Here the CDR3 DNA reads TGTGCCAGCGGGCTAGCGGGGATCGAGCAGCCCCAGCATTTT. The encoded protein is CASGLAGIEQPQHF.

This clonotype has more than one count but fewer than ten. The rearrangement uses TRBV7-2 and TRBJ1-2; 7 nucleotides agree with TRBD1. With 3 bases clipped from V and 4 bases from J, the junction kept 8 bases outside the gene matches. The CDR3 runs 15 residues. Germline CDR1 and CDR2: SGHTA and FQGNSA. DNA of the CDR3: TGTGCCAGCAGCTTTAGACAGGGACCGATCTATGGCTACACCTTC. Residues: CASSFRQGPIYGYTF.

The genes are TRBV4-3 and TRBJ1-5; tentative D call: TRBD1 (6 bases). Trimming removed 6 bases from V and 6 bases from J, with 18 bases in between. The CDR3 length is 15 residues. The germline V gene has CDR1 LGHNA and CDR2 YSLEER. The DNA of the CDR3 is TGCGCCAGCAGTTATCGACCGGGACAAAGTCAGCCCCAGCATTTT. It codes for CASSYRPGQSQPQHF.

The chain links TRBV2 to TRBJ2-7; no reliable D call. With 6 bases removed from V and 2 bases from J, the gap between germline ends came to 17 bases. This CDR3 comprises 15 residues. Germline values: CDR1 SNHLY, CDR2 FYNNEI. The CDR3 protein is CASSPRTRRTYEQYF. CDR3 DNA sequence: TGTGCCAGCAGCCCCCGGACCCGGAGAACCTACGAGCAGTACTTC.

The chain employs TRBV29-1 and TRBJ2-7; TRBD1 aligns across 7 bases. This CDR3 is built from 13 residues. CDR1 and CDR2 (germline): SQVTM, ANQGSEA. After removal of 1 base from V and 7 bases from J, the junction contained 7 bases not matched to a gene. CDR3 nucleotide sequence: TGCAGCGTTGAAGTGGGTCAGGGGGATGAGCAGTACTTC. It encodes CSVEVGQGDEQYF.

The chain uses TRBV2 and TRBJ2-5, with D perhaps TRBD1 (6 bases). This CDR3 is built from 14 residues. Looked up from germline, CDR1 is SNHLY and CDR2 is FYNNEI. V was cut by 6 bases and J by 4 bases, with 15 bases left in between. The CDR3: CASRNRVGRETQYF. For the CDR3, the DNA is TGTGCCAGCAGAAACAGGGTTGGCCGAGAGACCCAGTACTTC.

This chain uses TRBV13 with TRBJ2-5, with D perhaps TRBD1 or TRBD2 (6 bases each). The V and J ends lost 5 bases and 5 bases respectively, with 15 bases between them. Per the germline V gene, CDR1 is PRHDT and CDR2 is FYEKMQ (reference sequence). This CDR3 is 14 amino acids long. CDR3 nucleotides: TGTGCCAGCAGCAAACAGGGAGCGGGTGAGACCCAGTACTTC. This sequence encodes CASSKQGAGETQYF.

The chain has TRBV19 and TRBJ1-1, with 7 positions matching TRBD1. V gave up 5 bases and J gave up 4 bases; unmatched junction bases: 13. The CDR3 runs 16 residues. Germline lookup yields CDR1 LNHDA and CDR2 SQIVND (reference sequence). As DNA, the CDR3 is TGTGCCAGTAGTCCACCCGGGACAGTTGTGGGCACTGAAGCTTTCTTT. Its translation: CASSPPGTVVGTEAFF.

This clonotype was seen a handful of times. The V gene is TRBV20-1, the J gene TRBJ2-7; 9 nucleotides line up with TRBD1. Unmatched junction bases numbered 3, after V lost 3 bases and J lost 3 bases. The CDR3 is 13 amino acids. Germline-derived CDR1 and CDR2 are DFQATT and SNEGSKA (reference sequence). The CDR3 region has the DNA TGCAGTGCTAGCGAGACAGGGGGCTACGAGCAGTACTTC. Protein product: CSASETGGYEQYF.

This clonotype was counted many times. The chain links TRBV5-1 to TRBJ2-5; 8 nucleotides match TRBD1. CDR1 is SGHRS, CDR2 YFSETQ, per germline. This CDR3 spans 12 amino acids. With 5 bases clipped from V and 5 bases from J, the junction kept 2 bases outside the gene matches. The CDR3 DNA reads TGCGCCAGCAGGACAGGGGTTGAGACCCAGTACTTC. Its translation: CASRTGVETQYF.

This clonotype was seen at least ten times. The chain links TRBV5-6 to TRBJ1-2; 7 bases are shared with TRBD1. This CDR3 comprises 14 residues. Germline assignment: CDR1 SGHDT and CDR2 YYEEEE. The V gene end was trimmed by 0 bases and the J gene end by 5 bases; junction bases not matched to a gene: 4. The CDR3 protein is CASSLGDREYGYTF. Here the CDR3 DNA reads TGTGCCAGCAGCTTGGGAGACAGGGAGTATGGCTACACCTTC.

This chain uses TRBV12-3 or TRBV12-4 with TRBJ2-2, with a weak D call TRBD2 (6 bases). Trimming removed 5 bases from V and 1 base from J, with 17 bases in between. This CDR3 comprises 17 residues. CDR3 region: CASSTNAGTLNTGELFF. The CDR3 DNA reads TGTGCCAGCAGTACAAATGCGGGGACTCTGAACACCGGGGAGCTGTTTTTT.

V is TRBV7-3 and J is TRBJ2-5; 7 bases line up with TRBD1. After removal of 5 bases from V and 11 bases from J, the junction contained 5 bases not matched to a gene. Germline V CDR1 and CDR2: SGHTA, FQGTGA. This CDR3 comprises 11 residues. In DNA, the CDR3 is TGTGCCAGCAGCCAGGGGACAGATCAGTACTTC. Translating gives CASSQGTDQYF.

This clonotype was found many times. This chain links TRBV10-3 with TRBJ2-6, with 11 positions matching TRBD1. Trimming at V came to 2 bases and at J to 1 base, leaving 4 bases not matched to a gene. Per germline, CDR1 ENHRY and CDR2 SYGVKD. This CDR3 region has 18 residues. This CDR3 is CAISEQGQGVSGANVLTF. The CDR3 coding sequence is TGTGCCATCAGTGAGCAGGGACAGGGGGTTTCTGGGGCCAACGTCCTGACTTTC.

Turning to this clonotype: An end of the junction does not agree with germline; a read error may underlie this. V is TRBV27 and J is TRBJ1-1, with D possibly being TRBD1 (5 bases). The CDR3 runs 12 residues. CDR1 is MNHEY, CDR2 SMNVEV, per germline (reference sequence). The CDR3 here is CASSRRGTEASF. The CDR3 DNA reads TGTGCCAGCAGCAGGAGGGGAACTGAAGCTTCCTTT.

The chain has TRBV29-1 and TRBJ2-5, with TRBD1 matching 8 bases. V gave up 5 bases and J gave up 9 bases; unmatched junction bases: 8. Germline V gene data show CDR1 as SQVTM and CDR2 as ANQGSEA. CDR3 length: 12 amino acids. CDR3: CSVRQGNQPQYF. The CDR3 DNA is TGCAGCGTTAGACAGGGGAATCAGCCCCAGTACTTC. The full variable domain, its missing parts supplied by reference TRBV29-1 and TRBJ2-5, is SAVISQKPSRDICQRGTSLTIQCQVDSQVTMMFWYRQQPGQSLTLIATANQGSEATYESGFVIDKFPISRPNLTFSTLTVSNMSPEDSSIYLCSVRQGNQPQYFGPGTRLLVL.